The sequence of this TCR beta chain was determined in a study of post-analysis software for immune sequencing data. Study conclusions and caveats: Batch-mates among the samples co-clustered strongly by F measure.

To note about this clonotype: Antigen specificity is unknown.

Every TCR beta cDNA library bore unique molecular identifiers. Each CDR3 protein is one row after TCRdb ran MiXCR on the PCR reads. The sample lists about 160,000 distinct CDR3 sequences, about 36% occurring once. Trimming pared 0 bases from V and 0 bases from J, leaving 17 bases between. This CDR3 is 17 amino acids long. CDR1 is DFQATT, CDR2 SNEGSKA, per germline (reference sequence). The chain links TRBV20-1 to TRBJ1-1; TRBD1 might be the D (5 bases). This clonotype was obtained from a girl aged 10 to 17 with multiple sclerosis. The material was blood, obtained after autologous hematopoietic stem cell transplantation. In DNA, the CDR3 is TGCAGTGCTAGAGAAGCCGCGGGGGACGTCATGAACACTGAAGCTTTCTTT. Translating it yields CSAREAAGDVMNTEAFF.